One sample yielded the 24 T cell receptor beta chains listed below, sequenced in a study of CD8 T cells in ankylosing spondylitis. General observations from the study: Roughly eight highly homologous variants made up a TCR beta motif that seemed to typify ankylosing spondylitis blood.

For these TCRs, the target antigens are not known. TCRdb re-analysed the 5' RACE reads in MiXCR, keeping a single row per CDR3 protein. This sample yields 330,000 or so distinct CDR3 sequences, of which under 8.5% are seen a single time; approximately 14% belongs to the top ten. The sample was blood, either unsorted or a sorted T cell fraction (not recorded which). Every receptor here comes from a male donor with ankylosing spondylitis.

Many counts were recorded for this clonotype. The CDR3 nucleotides are TGTGCCAGCAGTGAGGGACAGGGTCAAGAGACCCAGTACTTC. Translated, it gives CASSEGQGQETQYF. This chain links TRBV25-1 with TRBJ2-5; 9 bases map to TRBD1. Germline V gene data show CDR1 as MGHDK and CDR2 as SYGVNS. Trimming at V came to 3 bases and at J to 2 bases, leaving 1 base not matched to a gene. The length of the CDR3 is 14 residues.

This clonotype was picked up many times. This chain uses TRBV7-2 with TRBJ1-5, with 7 bases matching TRBD1. Unmatched junction bases numbered 1, after V lost 5 bases and J lost 0 bases. CDR1 and CDR2 (germline): SGHTA, FQGNSA. This CDR3 region has 14 residues. The CDR3 sequence: CASSRDSSNQPQHF. The DNA for the CDR3 is TGTGCCAGCAGCAGGGACAGTAGCAATCAGCCCCAGCATTTT.

J is TRBJ2-7 and V is TRBV11-2; 14 bases are a match to TRBD2. Germline V gene data show CDR1 as SGHAT and CDR2 as FQNNGV. There are 18 residues in the CDR3. The J segment lost 4 bases and the V segment lost 4 bases, leaving 12 bases of the junction unmatched. The CDR3 DNA follows: TGTGCCAGCAGCTCGTTACCGGGACTAGCGGGAGATTGGTACGAGCAGTACTTC. This sequence encodes CASSSLPGLAGDWYEQYF.

Note on this clonotype: Being one base from a much bigger clone, this may be a read error. J is TRBJ2-2 and V is TRBV3-1; TRBD1 or TRBD2 may be the D gene (5 bases each). Germline lookup yields CDR1 LGHDT and CDR2 YNNKEL (reference sequence). The CDR3 totals 15 residues. CDR3 protein: CASSQGVRVAGQLFF. For the CDR3, the DNA is TGTGCCAGCAGCCAGGGGGTCCGAGTTGCCGGGCAGCTGTTTTTT.

In this sample, this clonotype turned up a few times. The chain links TRBV10-3 to TRBJ1-4; no clear D gene. CDR1 is ENHRY and CDR2 is SYGVKD in the germline V gene. The V gene lost 8 bases and the J gene lost 4 bases, with 11 bases spanning the gap. This CDR3 is 13 amino acids long. The CDR3 region is CAIAHGVNEKLFF. Written as DNA, the CDR3 is TGTGCCATCGCCCATGGGGTTAATGAAAAACTGTTTTTT.

There are many counts of this clonotype. One junction end does not reproduce the germline sequence, and a read error may be involved. Here the CDR3 reads CATSRGGQRNF. The CDR3 DNA reads TGTGCCACCAGCAGAGGGGGACAGCGGAATTTC. The chain is built from TRBV15 and TRBJ2-4; 7 nucleotides line up with TRBD1. Germline V gene data show CDR1 as LNHNV and CDR2 as YYDKDF (reference sequence). This CDR3 has 11 amino acids. The full variable domain, in which reference TRBV15 and TRBJ2-4 provide the parts outside the CDR3, is DAMVIQNPRYQVTQFGKPVTLSCSQTLNHNVMYWYQQKSSQAPKLLFHYYDKDFNNEADTPDNFQSRRPNTSFCFLDIRSPGLGDTAMYLCATSRGGQRNFGAGTRLSVL.

A few counts support this clonotype. This sequence joins TRBV27 and TRBJ1-2; possibly TRBD1 for D (5 bases). Germline V gives CDR1 MNHEY, CDR2 SMNVEV (reference sequence). This CDR3 comprises 13 residues. V lost 8 bases and J lost 4, with 14 bases in between. CDR3 bases: TGTGCCAGCCGAGGGGCCGGCAGCTATGGCTACACCTTC. This encodes CASRGAGSYGYTF.

The DNA of the CDR3 is TGCGCCAGCACGGCGAGATCCGAGGGGGTCTACGAGCAGTACTTC. Its protein is CASTARSEGVYEQYF. V is TRBV5-1 and J is TRBJ2-7, with D possibly TRBD1 on 6 matching bases. The length of the CDR3 is 15 residues. Trimming left V 6 bases short and J 3 bases short, with 19 bases between. CDR1 is SGHRS, CDR2 YFSETQ, per germline.

This clonotype was found many times. This chain connects TRBV11-2 to TRBJ2-5; no clear D gene. Per the germline V gene, CDR1 is SGHAT and CDR2 is FQNNGV. The CDR3 totals 14 residues. Trimming cost V 2 bases and J 4 bases, with 11 bases left between them. CDR3 bases: TGTGCCAGCAGCTTAAGACGTACGACAGAGACCCAGTACTTC. Encoded protein: CASSLRRTTETQYF. Using reference TRBV11-2 and TRBJ2-5 for the parts outside the CDR3, the full variable domain is EAGVAQSPRYKIIEKRQSVAFWCNPISGHATLYWYQQILGQGPKLLIQFQNNGVVDDSQLPKDRFSAERLKGVDSTLKIQPAKLEDSAVYLCASSLRRTTETQYFGPGTRLLVL.

This clonotype was found many times. This chain joins TRBV11-1 and TRBJ2-1; 11 positions match TRBD2. Germline V lookup: CDR1 SGHAT, CDR2 FQDESV (reference sequence). Trimming cost V 3 bases and J 9 bases; bases outside gene matches: 7. The CDR3 has 15 amino acids. In DNA form, the CDR3 reads TGTGCCAGCAGCTTGGGACTAGCGGAGAGTGGTGAGCAGTTCTTC. Amino acid sequence: CASSLGLAESGEQFF.

J is TRBJ2-5 and V is TRBV20-1, with 8 bases that match TRBD1. The CDR3 is made up of 14 amino acids. V shed 4 bases, J shed 0 bases, and the junction held 4 bases outside the gene matches. Germline CDR1 and CDR2: DFQATT and SNEGSKA (reference sequence). CDR3 in amino acids: CSAITGGYQETQYF. CDR3 coding DNA: TGCAGTGCTATAACAGGGGGGTACCAAGAGACCCAGTACTTC.

This clonotype was recorded a few times. The chain links TRBV24-1 to TRBJ2-5; D may be TRBD1 (6 bases). The germline gives CDR1 KGHDR, CDR2 SFDVKD. The CDR3 spans 13 residues. V dropped 7 bases and J dropped 7 bases, with 15 bases sitting between them. For the CDR3, the DNA is TGTGCCACCAGGGGGGCGGATCCCGGGACCCAGTACTTC. Translation: CATRGADPGTQYF.

This clonotype was found a few times. V gene TRBV2 combines with J gene TRBJ2-3; 8 positions agree with TRBD2. CDR3 length equals 14 residues. V trimming: 7 bases; J trimming: 1 base; junction bases outside the gene matches: 4. Looked up from germline, CDR1 is SNHLY and CDR2 is FYNNEI. CDR3 loop: CASNSGRGTDTQYF. CDR3 DNA: TGTGCCAGCAACAGCGGGAGAGGCACAGATACGCAGTATTTT.

This clonotype was recorded at least ten times. Here the CDR3 reads CASSLVVSRYDTDTQYF. CDR3 DNA sequence: TGTGCCAGCAGTTTAGTCGTTAGCAGATACGACACAGATACGCAGTATTTT. The chain joins TRBV12-3 or TRBV12-4 to TRBJ2-3; D gene ambiguous. V lost 1 base to trimming and J lost 2 bases, with 16 bases between them. The CDR3 consists of 17 residues.

This clonotype occurred many times. This chain joins TRBV24-1 and TRBJ2-2; tentatively, D is TRBD1 or TRBD2 (6 bases each). Trimming left V 6 bases short and J 6 bases short, with 16 bases between. Germline V gene lookup returns CDR1 KGHDR and CDR2 SFDVKD. This CDR3 comprises 15 residues. The CDR3 nucleotides read TGTGCCACCAGTCGGCAGGGGAGGTCGGCCGGGGAGCTGTTTTTT. Protein product: CATSRQGRSAGELFF.

The chain joins TRBV20-1 to TRBJ2-1; 10 positions agree with TRBD1. Per the germline V gene, CDR1 is DFQATT and CDR2 is SNEGSKA (reference sequence). The CDR3 is 18 residues long. The J segment lost 6 bases and the V segment lost 0 bases, leaving 14 bases of the junction unmatched. Here the CDR3 DNA reads TGCAGTGCTAGAGATCCCCAACTGGGACAGGGGAATCGCAATGAGCAGTTCTTC. Residues: CSARDPQLGQGNRNEQFF.

This clonotype occurred a few times. J is TRBJ2-1 and V is TRBV24-1; perhaps D is TRBD1 or TRBD2 (5 bases each). Trimming stripped 6 bases from V and 3 bases from J, with 14 bases between. This CDR3 is built from 15 residues. Germline assignment: CDR1 KGHDR and CDR2 SFDVKD. The CDR3 loop is CATSRGGGSYNEQFF. CDR3 bases: TGTGCCACCAGTCGGGGTGGGGGTAGCTACAATGAGCAGTTCTTC.

This clonotype was recorded at least ten times. The V and J genes are TRBV11-2 and TRBJ1-1; tentatively, D is TRBD1 (5 bases). The germline gives CDR1 SGHAT, CDR2 FQNNGV. Trimming shortened V by 5 bases and J by 1 base, and 8 bases separated the two germline ends. The CDR3 loop spans 13 amino acids. CDR3 sequence reads: CASSNTGNTEAFF. CDR3 in DNA: TGTGCCAGCAGCAACACAGGGAACACTGAAGCTTTCTTT.

This clonotype has only a few counts. The rearrangement joins TRBV29-1 to TRBJ2-7; 8 nucleotides match TRBD2. The V and J ends lost 6 bases and 7 bases, in that order; junction bases with no gene match: 8. Per the germline V gene, CDR1 is SQVTM and CDR2 is ANQGSEA. There are 12 residues in the CDR3. CDR3 bases: TGCAGCGTGCAAACGGGGGGGGGTGAGCAGTACTTC. Protein product: CSVQTGGGEQYF.

This clonotype was seen a few times. The rearrangement joins TRBV6-1 to TRBJ2-3; 7 bases map to TRBD2. Trimming cost V 6 bases and J 4 bases; bases outside gene matches: 10. The CDR3 runs 15 residues. CDR1 and CDR2 (germline): MNHNS, SASEGT. For the CDR3, the DNA is TGTGCCAGCAGGGTGGCTAGCGGTGGCTCAGATACGCAGTATTTT. It translates to CASRVASGGSDTQYF.

At least ten counts were recorded for this clonotype. The gene calls are TRBV6-5 and TRBJ2-7; D is possibly TRBD1 (5 bases). Trimming removed 4 bases at V and 6 bases at J, with 16 bases between. The CDR3 runs 14 residues. Looked up from germline, CDR1 is MNHEY and CDR2 is SVGAGI. CDR3 sequence (DNA): TGTGCCAGCAGTTCCCTAAACAGGAGTCCCGAGCAGTACTTC. This encodes CASSSLNRSPEQYF.

Only a few counts were recorded for this clonotype. The rearrangement links TRBV20-1 to TRBJ2-2; D gene ambiguous. Trimming cost V 6 bases and J 5 bases, with 10 bases left between them. CDR3 length: 12 residues. The germline gives CDR1 DFQATT, CDR2 SNEGSKA (reference sequence). As DNA, the CDR3 is TGCAGTGCAATTGGGGAAACCGGGGAGCTGTTTTTT. Encoded protein: CSAIGETGELFF.

This clonotype has only a few counts. The CDR3 loop is CASSLEGTEPHIQYF. The CDR3 DNA follows: TGCGCCAGCAGCTTGGAGGGGACAGAGCCCCACATTCAGTACTTC. The V and J genes are TRBV5-1 and TRBJ2-4, with TRBD1 matching 7 bases. This CDR3 contains 15 residues. Germline V gives CDR1 SGHRS, CDR2 YFSETQ. The trim removed 0 bases at V and 8 bases at J, leaving 8 bases unmatched.

This clonotype was detected a few times. The V and J genes are TRBV2 and TRBJ2-7, with TRBD2 matching 11 bases. The CDR3 covers 16 residues. Germline-derived CDR1 and CDR2 are SNHLY and FYNNEI. V dropped 8 bases and J dropped 3; count of bases not matched to a gene: 12. CDR3 in DNA: TGTGCCAGCCTCCTAGCGGGAGGTAAATCGGACTACGAGCAGTACTTC. This sequence encodes CASLLAGGKSDYEQYF. The complete variable domain, with remaining parts taken from reference TRBV2 and TRBJ2-7, reads EPEVTQTPSHQVTQMGQEVILRCVPISNHLYFYWYRQILGQKVEFLVSFYNNEISEKSEIFDDQFSVERPDGSNFTLKIRSTKLEDSAMYFCASLLAGGKSDYEQYFGPGTRLTVT.